The clone carrying this T cell receptor (beta chain) was counted between two and nine times. In the original analysis: Amplification of reference gene primers provided the estimated nucleated cell counts. The data were produced by immunoSEQ multiplex PCR, yet TCRdb's version contains in-frame clones alone and is incomplete. V and J calls and clone size come straight from that table; D and trimming were deduced from the DNA. The data show 150,000 or so clones, with under 90% seen just once and 35% to 40% held by the top ten. The source of the sample is a study of blood T cell repertoires in COVID-19. Turning to the study itself: COVID-19 samples, acute and convalescent, were from the United States, Italy and Spain. The cDNA or gDNA used as material had been derived from T cells, B-cell-depleted T cells, or PBMCs.

The ends were cut back, 7 bases at V and 0 bases at J, with 7 bases in the middle. In germline, CDR1 is SEHNR, CDR2 FQNEAQ (reference sequence). The CDR3 is made up of 13 amino acids. The sample consisted of peripheral blood. This sequence originates from a human donor in a cohort sampled during active COVID-19. V gene TRBV7-9 combines with J gene TRBJ1-3; D unclear. CDR3 in DNA: TGTGCCAGCAACCCCAGCTCTGGAAACACCATATATTTT. This codes for CASNPSSGNTIYF.